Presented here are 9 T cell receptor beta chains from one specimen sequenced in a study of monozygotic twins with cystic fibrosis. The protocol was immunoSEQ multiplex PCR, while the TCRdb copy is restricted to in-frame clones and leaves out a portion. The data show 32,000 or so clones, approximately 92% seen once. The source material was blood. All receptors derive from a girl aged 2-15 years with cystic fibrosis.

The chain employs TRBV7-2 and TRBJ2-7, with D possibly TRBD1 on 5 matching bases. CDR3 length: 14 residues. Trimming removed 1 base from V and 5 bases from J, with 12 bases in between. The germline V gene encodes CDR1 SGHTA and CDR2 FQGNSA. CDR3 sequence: CASSLGQGAHEQYF. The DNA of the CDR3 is TGTGCCAGCAGCTTAGGGCAGGGTGCCCACGAGCAGTACTTC.

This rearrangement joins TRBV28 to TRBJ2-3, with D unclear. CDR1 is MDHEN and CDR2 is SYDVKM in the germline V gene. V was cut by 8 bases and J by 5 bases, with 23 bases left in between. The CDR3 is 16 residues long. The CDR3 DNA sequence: TGTGCCAGCCGACACCTGCTAGGGAACTCGGTAGATACGCAGTATTTT. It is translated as CASRHLLGNSVDTQYF.

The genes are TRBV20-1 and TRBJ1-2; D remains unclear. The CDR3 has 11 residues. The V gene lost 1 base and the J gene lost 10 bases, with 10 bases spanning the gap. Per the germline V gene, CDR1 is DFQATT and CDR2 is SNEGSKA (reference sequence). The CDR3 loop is CSARATVDYTF. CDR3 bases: TGCAGTGCTAGAGCCACAGTTGACTACACCTTC.

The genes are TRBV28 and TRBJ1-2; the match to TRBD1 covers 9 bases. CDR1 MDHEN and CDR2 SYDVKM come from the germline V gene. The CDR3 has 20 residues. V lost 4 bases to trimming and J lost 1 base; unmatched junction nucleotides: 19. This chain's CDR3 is CASSSPMDRGIGPRNYGYTF. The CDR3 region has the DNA TGTGCCAGCAGTTCACCAATGGACAGGGGAATTGGACCTCGTAACTATGGCTACACCTTC.

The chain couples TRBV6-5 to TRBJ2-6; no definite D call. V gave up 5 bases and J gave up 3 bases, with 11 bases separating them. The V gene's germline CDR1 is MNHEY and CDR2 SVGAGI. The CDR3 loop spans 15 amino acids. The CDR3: CASSTSVSGANVLTF. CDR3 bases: TGTGCCAGCAGTACCAGCGTTAGTGGGGCCAACGTCCTGACTTTC.

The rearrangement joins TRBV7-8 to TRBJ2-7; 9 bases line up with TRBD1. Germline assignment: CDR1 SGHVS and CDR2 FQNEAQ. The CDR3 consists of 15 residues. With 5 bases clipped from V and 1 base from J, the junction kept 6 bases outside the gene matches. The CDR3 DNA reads TGTGCCAGCAGCCAGGGACAGGGCCCTTCCTACGAGCAGTACTTC. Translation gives CASSQGQGPSYEQYF.

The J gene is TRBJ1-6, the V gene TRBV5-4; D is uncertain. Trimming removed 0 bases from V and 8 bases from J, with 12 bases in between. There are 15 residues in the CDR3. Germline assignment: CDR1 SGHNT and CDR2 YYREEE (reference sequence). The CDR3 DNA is TGTGCCAGCAGCTTGGAGCCCGAGGTTGATTCACCCCTCCACTTT. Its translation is CASSLEPEVDSPLHF. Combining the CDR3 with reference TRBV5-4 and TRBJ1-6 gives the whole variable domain ETGVTQSPTHLIKTRGQQVTLRCSSQSGHNTVSWYQQALGQGPQFIFQYYREEENGRGNFPPRFSGLQFPNYSSELNVNALELDDSALYLCASSLEPEVDSPLHFGNGTRLTVT.

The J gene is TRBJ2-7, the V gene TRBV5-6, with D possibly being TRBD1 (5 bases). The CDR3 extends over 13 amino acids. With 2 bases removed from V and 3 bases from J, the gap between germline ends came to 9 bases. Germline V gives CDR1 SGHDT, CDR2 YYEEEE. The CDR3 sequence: CASSFWGIYEQYF. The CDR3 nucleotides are TGTGCCAGCAGCTTTTGGGGCATCTACGAGCAGTACTTC.

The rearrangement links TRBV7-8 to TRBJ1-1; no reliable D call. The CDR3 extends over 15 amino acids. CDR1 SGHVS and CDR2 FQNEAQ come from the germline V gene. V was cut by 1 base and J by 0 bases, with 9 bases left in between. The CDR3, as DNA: TGTGCCAGCAGCTTAGGAGAGGGAATGAACACTGAAGCTTTCTTT. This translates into CASSLGEGMNTEAFF.